This T cell receptor beta chain stems from a study of T cell responses to AZD1222 COVID-19 vaccine. For the study at large: Second-dose recipients at about 4 or about 12 weeks were treated as one pooled group. Findings and limits, study-wide: Reports say nearly half of spike-specific TCRs go after unmutated variant regions. Vaccine-associated CD4 TCRs ranged over spike, dominating at 160-218 and 743-854.

The repertoire was sequenced with immunoSEQ multiplex PCR; TCRdb's copy has only in-frame clones and lacks some. This sample has 110,000 or so clones, with 91% found just once. A note on this clone: Antigen unknown.

V gave up 1 base and J gave up 3 bases, with 9 bases separating them. Germline-derived CDR1 and CDR2 are SGHTA and FQGNSA. This CDR3 spans 14 amino acids. The input for sequencing was peripheral blood, taken on day 0 of AZD1222 vaccination. The rearrangement joins TRBV7-2 to TRBJ1-1; D gene uncertain. The TCR was taken from an adult in good health. CDR3 in amino acids: CASSLGTWYTEAFF. The CDR3 nucleotides read TGTGCCAGCAGCTTAGGGACGTGGTACACTGAAGCTTTCTTT. Filled out from reference TRBV7-2 and TRBJ1-1, the complete variable domain reads GAGVSQSPSNKVTEKGKDVELRCDPISGHTALYWYRQSLGQGLEFLIYFQGNSAPDKSGLPSDRFSAERTGGSVSTLTIQRTQQEDSAVYLCASSLGTWYTEAFFGQGTRLTVV.